This entry describes one T cell receptor beta chain. This record belongs to a study of blood T cell repertoires in COVID-19. For the study at large: Spain, Italy and the United States supplied samples that represented acute and convalescent COVID-19.

Original processing methods: Amplifying reference gene primers gave estimates of nucleated cell counts. The data were produced by immunoSEQ multiplex PCR, yet TCRdb's version contains in-frame clones alone and is incomplete. V and J calls and clone size are as listed in that table; D and trimming were resolved from the DNA. This table has a few hundred thousand clones, 84% appearing once. The CDR3 is made up of 15 amino acids. Input material: peripheral blood. The receptor was derived from an elderly woman with active or convalescent COVID-19. This rearrangement joins TRBV21-1 to TRBJ1-2; the table calls TRBD1, which could not be checked here. TRBV21-1 is noted as a pseudogene. The CDR3 DNA sequence: TGTGCCAGCAGCAAAGCCTGGGGACAGAACTATGGCTACACCTTC. It translates to CASSKAWGQNYGYTF.